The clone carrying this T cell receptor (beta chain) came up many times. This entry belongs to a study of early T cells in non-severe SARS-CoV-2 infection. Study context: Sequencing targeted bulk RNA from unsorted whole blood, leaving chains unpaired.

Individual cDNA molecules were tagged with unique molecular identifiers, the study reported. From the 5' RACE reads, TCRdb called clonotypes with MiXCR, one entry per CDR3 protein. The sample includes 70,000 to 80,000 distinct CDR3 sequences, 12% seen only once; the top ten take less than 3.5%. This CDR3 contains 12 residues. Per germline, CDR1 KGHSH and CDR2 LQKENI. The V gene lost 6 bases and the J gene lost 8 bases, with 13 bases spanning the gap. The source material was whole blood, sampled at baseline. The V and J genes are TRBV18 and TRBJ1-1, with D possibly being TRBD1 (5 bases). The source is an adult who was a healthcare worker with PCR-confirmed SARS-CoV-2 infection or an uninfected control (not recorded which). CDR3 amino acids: CASSLTGLEAFF. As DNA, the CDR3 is TGTGCCAGCTCCCTCACAGGACTCGAAGCTTTCTTT.